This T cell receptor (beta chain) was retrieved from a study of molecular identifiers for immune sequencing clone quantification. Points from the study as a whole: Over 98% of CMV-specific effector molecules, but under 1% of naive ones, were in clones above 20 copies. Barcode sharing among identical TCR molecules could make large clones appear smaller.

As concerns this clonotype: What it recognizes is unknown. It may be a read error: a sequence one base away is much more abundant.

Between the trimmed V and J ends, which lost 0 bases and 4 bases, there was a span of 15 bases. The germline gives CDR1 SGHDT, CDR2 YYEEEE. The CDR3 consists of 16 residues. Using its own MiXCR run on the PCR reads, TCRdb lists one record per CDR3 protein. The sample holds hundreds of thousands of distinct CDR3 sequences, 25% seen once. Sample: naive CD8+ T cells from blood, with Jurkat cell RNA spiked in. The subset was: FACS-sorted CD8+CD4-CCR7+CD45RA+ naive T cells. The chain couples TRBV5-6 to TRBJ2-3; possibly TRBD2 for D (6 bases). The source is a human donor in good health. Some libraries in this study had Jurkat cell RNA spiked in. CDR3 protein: CASSLDSGEEADTQYF. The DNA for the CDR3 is TGTGCCAGCAGCTTGGATTCTGGGGAGGAGGCAGATACGCAGTATTTT.